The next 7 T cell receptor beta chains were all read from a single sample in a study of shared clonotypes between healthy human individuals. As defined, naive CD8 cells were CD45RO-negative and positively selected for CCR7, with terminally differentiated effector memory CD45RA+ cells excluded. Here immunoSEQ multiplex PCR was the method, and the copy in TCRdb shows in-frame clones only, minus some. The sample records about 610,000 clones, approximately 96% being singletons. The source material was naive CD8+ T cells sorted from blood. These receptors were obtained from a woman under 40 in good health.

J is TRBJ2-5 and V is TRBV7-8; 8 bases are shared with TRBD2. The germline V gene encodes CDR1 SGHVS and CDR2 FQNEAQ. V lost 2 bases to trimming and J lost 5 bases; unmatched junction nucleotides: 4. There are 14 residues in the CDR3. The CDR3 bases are TGTGCCAGCAGCTTAACCGGGGGGGGCGAGACCCAGTACTTC. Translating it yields CASSLTGGGETQYF.

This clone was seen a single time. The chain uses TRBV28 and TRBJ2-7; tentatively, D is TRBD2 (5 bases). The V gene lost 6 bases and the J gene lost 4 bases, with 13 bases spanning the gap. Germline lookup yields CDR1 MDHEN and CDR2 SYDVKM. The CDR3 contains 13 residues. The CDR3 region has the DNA TGTGCCAGCAGCGCCGGGAACCCTTACGAGCAGTACTTC. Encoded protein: CASSAGNPYEQYF.

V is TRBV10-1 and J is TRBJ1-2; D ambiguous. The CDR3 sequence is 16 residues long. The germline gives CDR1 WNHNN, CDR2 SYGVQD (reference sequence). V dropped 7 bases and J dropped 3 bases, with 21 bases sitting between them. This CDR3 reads CASTEGFQRRYYGYTF. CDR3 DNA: TGCGCCAGCACTGAAGGGTTCCAGAGGCGGTACTATGGCTACACCTTC.

CDR3 protein: CASSLDRGKNTGELFF. Here the CDR3 DNA reads TGTGCCAGCAGCTTGGACAGGGGAAAAAACACCGGGGAGCTGTTTTTT. This rearrangement joins TRBV7-6 to TRBJ2-2; TRBD1 aligns across 9 bases. V shed 3 bases and J 2 bases; nucleotides not matched to a gene: 4. The germline V gene encodes CDR1 SGHVS and CDR2 FNYEAQ. CDR3 length: 16 residues.

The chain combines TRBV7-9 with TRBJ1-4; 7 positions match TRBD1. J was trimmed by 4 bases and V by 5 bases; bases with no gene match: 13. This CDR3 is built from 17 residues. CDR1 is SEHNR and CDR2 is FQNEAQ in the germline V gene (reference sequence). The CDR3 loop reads CASSPLAGTDLNEKLFF. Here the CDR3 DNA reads TGTGCCAGCAGCCCACTTGCTGGGACAGATCTTAATGAAAAACTGTTTTTT.

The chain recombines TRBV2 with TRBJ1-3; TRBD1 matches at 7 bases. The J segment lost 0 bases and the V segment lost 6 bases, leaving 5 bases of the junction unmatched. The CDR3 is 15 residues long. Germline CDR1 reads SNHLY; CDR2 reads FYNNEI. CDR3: CASSTGDYSGNTIYF. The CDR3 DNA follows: TGTGCCAGCAGCACAGGGGATTACTCTGGAAACACCATATATTTT. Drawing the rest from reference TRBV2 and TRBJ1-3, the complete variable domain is EPEVTQTPSHQVTQMGQEVILRCVPISNHLYFYWYRQILGQKVEFLVSFYNNEISEKSEIFDDQFSVERPDGSNFTLKIRSTKLEDSAMYFCASSTGDYSGNTIYFGEGSWLTVV.

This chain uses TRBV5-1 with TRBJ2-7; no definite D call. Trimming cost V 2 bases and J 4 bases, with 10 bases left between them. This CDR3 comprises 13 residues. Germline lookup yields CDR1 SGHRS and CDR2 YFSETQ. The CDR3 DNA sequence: TGCGCCAGCAGCTTATCCAGTTTGTACGAGCAGTACTTC. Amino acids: CASSLSSLYEQYF.